The sequence of this TCR beta chain was determined in a study of Siglec-9 on CD8 T cells in melanoma (dated by TCRdb to the late 2010s). For the wider study: The study examined the expression of Siglec-9 on CD8+ T cells and how Siglec-9 regulates T cells within the melanoma tumor microenvironment. Points the paper makes about the study in general: According to the report, an effector memory CD8+ T-cell subset that seemed to build up inside melanoma tumors was both marked and regulated by Siglec-9.

Libraries were constructed by the immunoSEQ multiplex PCR assay. TCRdb retrieved this table from immuneACCESS and kept in-frame rearrangements only. Not all clones are present; in checked studies, unresolved V genes account for under half, and no reason is known for the remainder. The sample has about 36,000 clones on record, 65% to 85% of them singletons. Over 1.5% of the sample lies in the top ten. A remark on this clone: Its antigen is still unknown. No base qualities exist here, and no much larger clone lies one base off it.

Via the germline V gene, CDR1 is SGHDN and CDR2 FVKESK. For this chain, trimming is 4 bases at the V end and 6 bases at the J end, and the number of junction bases without a gene match is 6. Reading from cysteine to phenylalanine, the CDR3 counts 15 amino acids. Only the CDR3 DNA stays, 45 bases, in frame from base 1. Recombination joined TRBV14 with TRBJ2-2; 9 nucleotides in the junction match TRBD1. The sequencing input was Siglec-9- CD8+ T cells sorted from blood. The cell subset or site label for this specimen denotes: CD8 T cells lacking Siglec-9. The sequence came from a human donor in good health. The sequenced DNA is TGTGCCAGCAGCCCGGGACAGGGCGAAGCCGGGGAGCTGTTTTTT. It translates as CASSPGQGEAGELFF.